This is a list of T cell receptor beta chains from one sample in a study of blood T cell repertoires in COVID-19. Using immunoSEQ multiplex PCR, the repertoire was profiled, and TCRdb retains in-frame clones only, with some absent. The sample contains around 290,000 clones, more than 80% of which appear only once. Material for sequencing was PBMCs or T cells enriched from blood (not recorded which). These receptor sequences come from a woman in her twenties or thirties who had recovered from COVID-19. CDR3s include the opening cysteine and the closing phenylalanine or tryptophan. A D gene is named only where the DNA matches it firmly.

d_gene: TRBD1
j_gene: TRBJ2-2
v_gene: TRBV18
CDR3aa: CASSLGQGRTGELFF

d_gene: NA
j_gene: TRBJ2-1
v_gene: TRBV2
CDR3aa: CANRRLGSYNEQFF

d_gene: NA
j_gene: TRBJ1-4
v_gene: TRBV4-3
CDR3aa: CASSQLPRRLNEKLFF

d_gene: NA
j_gene: TRBJ2-1
v_gene: TRBV9
CDR3aa: CASSVGGEQFF

d_gene: TRBD2
j_gene: TRBJ2-7
v_gene: TRBV2
CDR3aa: CATSGLDYEQYF

d_gene: TRBD2
j_gene: TRBJ2-1
v_gene: TRBV27
CDR3aa: CASSGGLAVYNEQFF

d_gene: NA
j_gene: TRBJ2-7
v_gene: TRBV28
CDR3aa: CASSLLGGEQYF

d_gene: TRBD1
j_gene: TRBJ1-2
v_gene: TRBV7-8
CDR3aa: CASSLDRGQYGYTF

d_gene: TRBD2
j_gene: TRBJ2-1
v_gene: TRBV6-5
CDR3aa: CASRTLAGGYNEQFF

d_gene: NA
j_gene: TRBJ1-2
v_gene: TRBV6-1
CDR3aa: CASSEQLNYGYTF

d_gene: NA
j_gene: TRBJ1-1
v_gene: TRBV4-3
CDR3aa: CASSQEIDTGTNTEAFF

d_gene: NA
j_gene: TRBJ1-1
v_gene: TRBV7-8
CDR3aa: CASSDQGFWTEAFF

d_gene: NA
j_gene: TRBJ1-2
v_gene: TRBV28
CDR3aa: CARPGGYTF

d_gene: TRBD1
j_gene: TRBJ1-6
v_gene: TRBV3-1/TRBV3-2
CDR3aa: CASSQQTTGSGSPLHF

d_gene: TRBD1
j_gene: TRBJ1-6
v_gene: TRBV28
CDR3aa: CASSPTGAKNSPLHF

d_gene: TRBD2
j_gene: TRBJ2-1
v_gene: TRBV19
CDR3aa: CASSIVGGGRRNEQFF

d_gene: NA
j_gene: TRBJ2-5
v_gene: TRBV18
CDR3aa: CASSPPGGETQYF

d_gene: NA
j_gene: TRBJ2-2
v_gene: TRBV27
CDR3aa: CASSLIGLQGPGELFF

d_gene: TRBD2
j_gene: TRBJ2-7
v_gene: TRBV5-4
CDR3aa: CASSLGLAGARF

d_gene: TRBD2
j_gene: TRBJ2-7
v_gene: TRBV29-1
CDR3aa: CSVVGRAYEQYF

d_gene: NA
j_gene: TRBJ2-5
v_gene: TRBV5-1
CDR3aa: CASSLDLQAQGTQYF

d_gene: NA
j_gene: TRBJ1-4
v_gene: TRBV27
CDR3aa: CASSFSGNNEKLFF

d_gene: NA
j_gene: TRBJ2-3
v_gene: TRBV6-2/TRBV6-3
CDR3aa: CASSYQGFADTQYF